This TCR beta chain was captured in a study of patients and donors after allogeneic stem cell transplantation. The CDR3 is 12 amino acids. Germline lookup yields CDR1 MNHNY and CDR2 SVGAGI (reference sequence). Trimming removed 0 bases at V and 4 bases at J, with 3 bases between. MiXCR was run by TCRdb on the RT-PCR reads, yielding one entry per CDR3 protein. The data hold under 200,000 distinct CDR3 sequences, with roughly 24% observed a single time. This clonotype turned up a few times. Sequenced sample: blood, either unsorted or a sorted T cell fraction (not recorded which). This receptor was identified in a human donor who was either an allogeneic HSCT recipient or a stem cell or donor lymphocyte infusion donor (not recorded which). It is not recorded whose cells these are; they may come from a transplant donor. The chain uses TRBV6-6 and TRBJ1-2; D call uncertain. The CDR3 spells CASSYSGYGYTF. CDR3 nucleotides: TGTGCCAGCAGTTACTCCGGCTATGGCTACACCTTC.